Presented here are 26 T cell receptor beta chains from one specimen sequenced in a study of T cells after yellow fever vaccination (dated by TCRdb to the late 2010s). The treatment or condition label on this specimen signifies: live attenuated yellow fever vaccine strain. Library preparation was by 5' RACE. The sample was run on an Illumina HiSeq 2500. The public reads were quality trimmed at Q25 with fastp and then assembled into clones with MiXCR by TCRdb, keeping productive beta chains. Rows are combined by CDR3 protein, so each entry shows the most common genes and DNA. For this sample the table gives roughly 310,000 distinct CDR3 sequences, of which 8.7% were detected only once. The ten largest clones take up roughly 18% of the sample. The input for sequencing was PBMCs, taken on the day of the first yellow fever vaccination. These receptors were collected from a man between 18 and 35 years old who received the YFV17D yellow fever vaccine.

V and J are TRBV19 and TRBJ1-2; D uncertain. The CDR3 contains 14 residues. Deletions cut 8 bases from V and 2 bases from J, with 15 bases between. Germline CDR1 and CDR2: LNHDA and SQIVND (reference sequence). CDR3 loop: CASSAGPENYGYTF. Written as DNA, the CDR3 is TGTGCCAGTTCCGCTGGGCCAGAGAACTATGGCTACACCTTC.

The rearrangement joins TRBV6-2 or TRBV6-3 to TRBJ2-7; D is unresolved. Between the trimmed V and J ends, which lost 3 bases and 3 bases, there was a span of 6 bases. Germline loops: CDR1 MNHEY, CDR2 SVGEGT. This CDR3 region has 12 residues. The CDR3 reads CASSYAGYEQYF. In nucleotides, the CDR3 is TGTGCCAGCAGTTATGCCGGCTACGAGCAGTACTTC.

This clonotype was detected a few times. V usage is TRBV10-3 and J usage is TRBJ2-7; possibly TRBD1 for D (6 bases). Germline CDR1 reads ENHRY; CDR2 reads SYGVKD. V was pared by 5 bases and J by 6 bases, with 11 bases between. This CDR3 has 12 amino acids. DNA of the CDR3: TGTGCCATCAGTTCTACAGGGCCCGAGCAGTACGTC. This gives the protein CAISSTGPEQYV.

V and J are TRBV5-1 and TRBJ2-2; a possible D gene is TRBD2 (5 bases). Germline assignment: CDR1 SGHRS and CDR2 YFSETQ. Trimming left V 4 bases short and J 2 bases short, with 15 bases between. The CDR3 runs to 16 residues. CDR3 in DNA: TGCGCCAGCAGCCCCCGGCCCGGGATAAACACCGGGGAGCTGTTTTTT. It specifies CASSPRPGINTGELFF.

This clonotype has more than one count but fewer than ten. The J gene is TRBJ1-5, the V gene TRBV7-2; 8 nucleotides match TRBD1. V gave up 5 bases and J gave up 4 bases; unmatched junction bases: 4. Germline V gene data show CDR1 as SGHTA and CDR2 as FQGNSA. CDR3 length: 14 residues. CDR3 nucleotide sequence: TGTGCCAGCAGCCGGGACAGGTTGAATCAGCCCCAGCATTTT. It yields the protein CASSRDRLNQPQHF.

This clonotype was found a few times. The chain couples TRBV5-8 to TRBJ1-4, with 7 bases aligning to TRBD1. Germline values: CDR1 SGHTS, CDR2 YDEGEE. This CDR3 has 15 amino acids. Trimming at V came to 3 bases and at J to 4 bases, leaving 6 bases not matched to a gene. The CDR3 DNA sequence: TGTGCCAGCAGCTGGGACAGCGGAAATAATGAAAAACTGTTTTTT. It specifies CASSWDSGNNEKLFF.

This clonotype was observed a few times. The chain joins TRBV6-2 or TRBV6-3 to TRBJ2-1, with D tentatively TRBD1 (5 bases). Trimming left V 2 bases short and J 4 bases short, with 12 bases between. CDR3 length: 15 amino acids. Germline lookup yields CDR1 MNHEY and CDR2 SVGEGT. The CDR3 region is CASSYVAGLYNEQFF. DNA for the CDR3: TGTGCCAGCAGTTACGTCGCAGGGTTATACAATGAGCAGTTCTTC.

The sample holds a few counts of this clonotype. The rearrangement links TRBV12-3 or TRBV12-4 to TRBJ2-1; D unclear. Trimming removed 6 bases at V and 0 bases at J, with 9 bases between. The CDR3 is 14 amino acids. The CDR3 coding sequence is TGTGCCAGCAGGTCTTTGAGCTCCTACAATGAGCAGTTCTTC. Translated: CASRSLSSYNEQFF.

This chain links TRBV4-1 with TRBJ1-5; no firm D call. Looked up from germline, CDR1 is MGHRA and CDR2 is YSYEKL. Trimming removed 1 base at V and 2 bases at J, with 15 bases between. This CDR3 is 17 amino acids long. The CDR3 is CASSQGTAVRGNQPQHF. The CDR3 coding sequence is TGCGCCAGCAGCCAAGGTACAGCCGTTCGTGGCAATCAGCCCCAGCATTTT.

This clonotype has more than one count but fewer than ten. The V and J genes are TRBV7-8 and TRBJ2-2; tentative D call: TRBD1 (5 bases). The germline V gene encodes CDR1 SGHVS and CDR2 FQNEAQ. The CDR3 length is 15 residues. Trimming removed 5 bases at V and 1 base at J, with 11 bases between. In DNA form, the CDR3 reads TGTGCCAGCAGCCCCGGCAGGGTGAACACCGGGGAGCTGTTTTTT. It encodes CASSPGRVNTGELFF. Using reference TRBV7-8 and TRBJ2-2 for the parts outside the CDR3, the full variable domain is GAGVSQSPRYKVAKRGQDVALRCDPISGHVSLFWYQQALGQGPEFLTYFQNEAQLDKSGLPSDRFFAERPEGSVSTLKIQRTQQEDSAVYLCASSPGRVNTGELFFGEGSRLTVL.

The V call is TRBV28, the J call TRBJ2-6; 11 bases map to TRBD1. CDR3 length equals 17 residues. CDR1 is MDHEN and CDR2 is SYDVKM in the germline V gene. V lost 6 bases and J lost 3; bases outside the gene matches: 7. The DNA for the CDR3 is TGTGCCAGCAGCCTCGGACAGGGGGCCGGTGGGGCCAACGTCCTGACTTTC. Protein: CASSLGQGAGGANVLTF.

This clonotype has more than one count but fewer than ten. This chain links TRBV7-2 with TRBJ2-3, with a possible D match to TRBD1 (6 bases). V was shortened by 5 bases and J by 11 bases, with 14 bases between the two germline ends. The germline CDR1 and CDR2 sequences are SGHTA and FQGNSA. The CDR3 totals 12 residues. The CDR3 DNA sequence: TGTGCCAGCAGCCGGCCGCAAGGGGGGCAGTATTTT. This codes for CASSRPQGGQYF.

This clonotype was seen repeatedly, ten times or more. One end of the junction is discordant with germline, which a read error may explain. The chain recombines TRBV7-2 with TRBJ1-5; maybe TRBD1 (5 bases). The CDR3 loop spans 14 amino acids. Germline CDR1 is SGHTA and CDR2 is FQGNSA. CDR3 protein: CASSLRGGNQPQHF. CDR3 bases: TGCGCCAGCAGCTTGAGAGGGGGCAATCAGCCCCAGCATTTT. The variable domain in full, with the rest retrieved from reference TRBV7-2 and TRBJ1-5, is GAGVSQSPSNKVTEKGKDVELRCDPISGHTALYWYRQSLGQGLEFLIYFQGNSAPDKSGLPSDRFSAERTGGSVSTLTIQRTQQEDSAVYLCASSLRGGNQPQHFGDGTRLSIL.

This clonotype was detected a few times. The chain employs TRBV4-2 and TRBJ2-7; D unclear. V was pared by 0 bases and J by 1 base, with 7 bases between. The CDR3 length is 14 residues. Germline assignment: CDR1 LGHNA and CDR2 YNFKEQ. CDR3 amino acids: CASSQDKGSYEQYV. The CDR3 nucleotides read TGTGCCAGCAGCCAAGATAAAGGGTCCTACGAGCAGTACGTC.

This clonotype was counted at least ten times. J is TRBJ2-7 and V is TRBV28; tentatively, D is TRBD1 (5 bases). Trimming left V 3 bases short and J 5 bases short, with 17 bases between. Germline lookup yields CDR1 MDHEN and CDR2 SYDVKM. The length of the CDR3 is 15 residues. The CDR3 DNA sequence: TGTGCCAGCAGTTTCTTCCGGCAGGGTGGACACGAGCAGTACGTC. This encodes CASSFFRQGGHEQYV.

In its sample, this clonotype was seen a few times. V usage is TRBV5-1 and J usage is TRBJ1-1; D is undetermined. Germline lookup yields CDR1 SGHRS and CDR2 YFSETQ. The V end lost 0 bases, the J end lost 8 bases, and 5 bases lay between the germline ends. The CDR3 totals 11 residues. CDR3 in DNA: TGCGCCAGCAGCTTGGAGAGAGAAGCTTTCTTT. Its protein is CASSLEREAFF.

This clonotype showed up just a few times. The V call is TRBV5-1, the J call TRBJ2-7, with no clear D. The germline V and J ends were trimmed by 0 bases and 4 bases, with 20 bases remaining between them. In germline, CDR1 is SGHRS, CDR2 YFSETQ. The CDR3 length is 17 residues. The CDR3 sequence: CASSLGGTGSPRYEQYF. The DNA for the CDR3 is TGCGCCAGCAGCTTGGGCGGAACCGGGTCCCCCCGGTACGAGCAGTACTTC.

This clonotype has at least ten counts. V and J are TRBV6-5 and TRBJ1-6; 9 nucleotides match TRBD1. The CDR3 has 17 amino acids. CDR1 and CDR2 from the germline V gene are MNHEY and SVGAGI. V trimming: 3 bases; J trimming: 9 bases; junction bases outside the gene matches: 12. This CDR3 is CASSYWVPGQGGSPLHF. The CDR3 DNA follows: TGTGCCAGCAGTTATTGGGTCCCGGGACAGGGTGGTTCACCCCTCCACTTT.

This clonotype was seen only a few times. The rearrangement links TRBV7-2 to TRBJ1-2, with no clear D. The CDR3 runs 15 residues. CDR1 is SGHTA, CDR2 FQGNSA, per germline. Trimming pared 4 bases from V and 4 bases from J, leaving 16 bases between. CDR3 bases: TGTGCCAGCAGCTCCAACCACCCAGGACGCTATGGCTACACCTTC. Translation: CASSSNHPGRYGYTF.

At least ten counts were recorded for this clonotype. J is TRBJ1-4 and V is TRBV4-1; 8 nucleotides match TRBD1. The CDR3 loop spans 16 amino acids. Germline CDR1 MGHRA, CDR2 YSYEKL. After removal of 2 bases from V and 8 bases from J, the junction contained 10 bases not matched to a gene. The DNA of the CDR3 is TGCGCCAGCAGCCAACGCCGCGGACAGGGTGAAGAAAAACTGTTTTTT. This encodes CASSQRRGQGEEKLFF.

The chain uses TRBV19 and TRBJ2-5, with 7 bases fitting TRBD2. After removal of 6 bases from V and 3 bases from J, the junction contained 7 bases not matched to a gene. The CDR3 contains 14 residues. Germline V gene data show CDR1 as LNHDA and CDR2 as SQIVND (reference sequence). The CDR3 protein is CASSRLAGEETQYF. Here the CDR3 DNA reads TGTGCCAGTAGCCGACTTGCGGGGGAAGAGACCCAGTACTTC. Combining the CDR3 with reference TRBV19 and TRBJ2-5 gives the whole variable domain DGGITQSPKYLFRKEGQNVTLSCEQNLNHDAMYWYRQDPGQGLRLIYYSQIVNDFQKGDIAEGYSVSREKKESFPLTVTSAQKNPTAFYLCASSRLAGEETQYFGPGTRLLVL.

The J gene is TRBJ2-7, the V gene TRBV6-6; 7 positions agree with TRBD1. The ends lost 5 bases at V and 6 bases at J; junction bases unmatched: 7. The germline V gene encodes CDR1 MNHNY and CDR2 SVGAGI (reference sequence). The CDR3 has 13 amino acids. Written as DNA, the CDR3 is TGTGCCAGCAGTCGCGGACAGGTGAGCGAGCAGTACGTC. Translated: CASSRGQVSEQYV.

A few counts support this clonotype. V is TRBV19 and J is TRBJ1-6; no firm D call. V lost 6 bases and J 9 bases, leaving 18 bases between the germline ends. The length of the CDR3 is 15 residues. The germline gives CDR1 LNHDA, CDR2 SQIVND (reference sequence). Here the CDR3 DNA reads TGTGCCAGTAGCCCCTACGGAGTCATCGGTTCACCCCTCCACTTT. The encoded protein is CASSPYGVIGSPLHF.

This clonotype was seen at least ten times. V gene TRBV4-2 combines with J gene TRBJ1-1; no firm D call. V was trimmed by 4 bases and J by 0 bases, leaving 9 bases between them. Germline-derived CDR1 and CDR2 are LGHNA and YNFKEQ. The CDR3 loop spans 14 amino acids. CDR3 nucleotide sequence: TGTGCCAGCAGCCTAAACCTCATGAACACTGAAGCTTTCTTT. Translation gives CASSLNLMNTEAFF.

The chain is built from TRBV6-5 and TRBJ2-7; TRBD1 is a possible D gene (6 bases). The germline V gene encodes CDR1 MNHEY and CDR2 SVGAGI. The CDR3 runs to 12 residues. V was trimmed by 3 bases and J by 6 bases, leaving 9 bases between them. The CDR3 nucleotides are TGTGCCAGCAGTTATGTAGGGGGCGAGCAGTACTTC. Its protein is CASSYVGGEQYF.

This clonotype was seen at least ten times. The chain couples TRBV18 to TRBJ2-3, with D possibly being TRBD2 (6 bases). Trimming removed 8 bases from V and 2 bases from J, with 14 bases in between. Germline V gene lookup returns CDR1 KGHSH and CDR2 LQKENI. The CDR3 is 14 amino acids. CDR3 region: CASQLAADTDTQYF. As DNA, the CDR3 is TGTGCCAGCCAATTAGCGGCCGACACAGATACGCAGTATTTT.